This T cell receptor (beta chain) was sequenced during a study of graft-versus-host responses after intestinal transplantation. Notes on the study in general: GvH clones were identified in recipient marrow, with some first appearing in ileum or blood.

J gave up 3 bases and V 2 bases, and 3 bases lay outside the gene matches. Germline CDR1 reads SGHRS; CDR2 reads YFSETQ. This CDR3 is 14 amino acids long. The method was immunoSEQ multiplex PCR; TCRdb's version includes in-frame clones alone and lacks a portion of them. The sample shows some 81,000 clones, roughly nine tenths of them seen only once. A word on this clone: No antigen is known for it.

The receptor was derived from a human donor who received an intestinal transplant. This sample comprised unstimulated CD4+ T cells sorted from spleen or lymph node cells, obtained before intestinal transplant. The chain links TRBV5-1 to TRBJ1-1, with 8 bases lining up with TRBD1. The CDR3 is CASSLQGDHTEAFF. The CDR3 DNA reads TGCGCCAGCAGCTTACAGGGGGATCACACTGAAGCTTTCTTT.